The 9 T cell receptor beta chains below all came from one sample that was sequenced in a study of control samples from healthy donors and cancer patients. Clones were sequenced by immunoSEQ multiplex PCR, and TCRdb holds only the in-frame ones, with some missing. The sample records fewer than 100,000 clones, around nine tenths being singletons. Sequenced material: blood. These receptors all come from a woman aged 45 to 65 in good health.

The chain carries TRBV6-6 and TRBJ2-3, with D unresolved. This CDR3 contains 14 residues. V lost 7 bases to trimming and J lost 8 bases, with 19 bases between them. From germline, CDR1 is MNHNY and CDR2 SVGAGI (reference sequence). CDR3 nucleotide sequence: TGTGCCAGCACCCCGGCTGGCTCACAATCTACGCAGTATTTT. Protein sequence: CASTPAGSQSTQYF.

The chain carries TRBV7-9 and TRBJ1-2; 7 bases match TRBD1. Germline V gene data show CDR1 as SEHNR and CDR2 as FQNEAQ (reference sequence). After removal of 4 bases from V and 7 bases from J, the junction contained 0 bases not matched to a gene. The CDR3 is 11 residues long. CDR3 sequence reads: CASSYRGGYTF. The CDR3 region has the DNA TGTGCCAGCAGCTACAGGGGTGGCTACACCTTC. Based on the CDR3 plus reference TRBV7-9 and TRBJ1-2, the full variable domain is DTGVSQNPRHKITKRGQNVTFRCDPISEHNRLYWYRQTLGQGPEFLTYFQNEAQLEKSRLLSDRFSAERPKGSFSTLEIQRTEQGDSAMYLCASSYRGGYTFGSGTRLTVV.

The chain has TRBV2 and TRBJ1-1; 8 nucleotides agree with TRBD1. CDR1 and CDR2 from the germline V gene are SNHLY and FYNNEI. This CDR3 contains 13 residues. V shed 4 bases and J 5 bases; nucleotides not matched to a gene: 3. CDR3 DNA: TGTGCCAGCAGTGGGACAGGGTGGACTGAAGCTTTCTTT. Encoded protein: CASSGTGWTEAFF.

The V gene is TRBV18, the J gene TRBJ1-2; D remains ambiguous. V was shortened by 5 bases and J by 6 bases, with 13 bases between the two germline ends. This CDR3 spans 13 amino acids. Germline V lookup: CDR1 KGHSH, CDR2 LQKENI. CDR3 bases: TGTGCCAGCTCAAGCAGAAAGGAGGATGGCTACACCTTC. It encodes CASSSRKEDGYTF. Full variable domain (outside the CDR3, taken from reference TRBV18 and TRBJ1-2): NAGVMQNPRHLVRRRGQEARLRCSPMKGHSHVYWYRQLPEEGLKFMVYLQKENIIDESGMPKERFSAEFPKEGPSILRIQQVVRGDSAAYFCASSSRKEDGYTFGSGTRLTVV.

The chain couples TRBV9 to TRBJ1-2, with D uncertain. This CDR3 has 12 residues. V was trimmed by 3 bases and J by 6 bases, leaving 9 bases between them. In germline, CDR1 is SGDLS, CDR2 YYNGEE. The CDR3 is CASSGIRDGYTF. The CDR3 DNA reads as TGTGCCAGCAGCGGGATAAGGGATGGCTACACCTTC.

CDR3 DNA: TGTGCCAGCAATGGCCCGACACAGGCGACTAATGAAAAACTGTTTTTT. It yields the protein CASNGPTQATNEKLFF. V and J are TRBV2 and TRBJ1-4, with D possibly matching TRBD1 (5 bases). This CDR3 comprises 16 residues. Germline CDR1 and CDR2: SNHLY and FYNNEI. V was pared by 7 bases and J by 2 bases, with 17 bases between.

The sample holds one count of this clone. CDR3 in amino acids: CASSQDDAATSSSYNSPLHF. The DNA for the CDR3 is TGTGCCAGCAGCCAAGACGACGCCGCCACCTCGAGCTCCTATAATTCACCCCTCCACTTT. This chain joins TRBV4-2 and TRBJ1-6, with D hard to call. The V end lost 0 bases, the J end lost 0 bases, and 18 bases lay between the germline ends. CDR1 and CDR2 (germline): LGHNA, YNFKEQ. The CDR3 loop spans 20 amino acids.

This sequence joins TRBV20-1 and TRBJ2-7, with D tentatively TRBD2 (6 bases). The germline CDR1 and CDR2 sequences are DFQATT and SNEGSKA (reference sequence). Trimming took 6 bases from V and 8 from J, leaving 14 bases between them. The CDR3 consists of 11 residues. The CDR3 bases are TGCAGTGCGCGACTAGAGTACCAGCAGTACTTC. Protein: CSARLEYQQYF.

The chain recombines TRBV20-1 with TRBJ2-1; 11 bases map to TRBD2. This CDR3 spans 16 amino acids. The V gene end was trimmed by 3 bases and the J gene end by 8 bases; junction bases not matched to a gene: 12. The germline CDR1 and CDR2 sequences are DFQATT and SNEGSKA (reference sequence). CDR3 coding DNA: TGCAGTGCTAGTGGTAGCGGGGGGGTCTTAAGCTATGAGCAGTTCTTC. Translating it yields CSASGSGGVLSYEQFF.